Below, one T cell receptor beta chain is given with its context. The data belong to a study of siplizumab effects on memory and regulatory T cells. Data came from immunoSEQ multiplex PCR; TCRdb stores just in-frame clones and leaves some out. The repertoire has under 95,000 clones, around 94% of them found once; the top ten carry around 0.3%. This CDR3 region has 15 residues. Deletions cut 6 bases from V and 4 bases from J, with 19 bases between. The germline gives CDR1 MNHNY, CDR2 SVGAGI (reference sequence). This sequence joins TRBV6-6 and TRBJ2-7; D is ambiguous. The sequence was obtained from a human donor in good health. Sequenced sample: non-Treg CD4+ T cells sorted from blood. CDR3 DNA: TGTGCCAGCAGCCCCCGCCAACGCCTTACTTACGAGCAGTACTTC. Protein: CASSPRQRLTYEQYF.